These T cell receptor beta chains were read from a single sample in a study of OX40 agonist ivuxolimab in advanced cancers. Measured with immunoSEQ multiplex PCR; TCRdb has only the in-frame clones, and not every one. The sample consists of roughly 93,000 clones, about 84% of them appearing once. The sequencing used CD4+ or CD8+ T cells sorted from blood, collected in a trial of the OX40 agonist ivuxolimab. The receptors were sampled from an adult with an advanced solid tumor such as melanoma, head and neck, liver or kidney cancer. Both conserved end residues are part of each CDR3.

V gene	J gene	CDR3 protein
TRBV9	TRBJ2-6	CATSPSSGANVLTF
TRBV5-6	TRBJ1-4	CASSYLREEKLFF
TRBV9	TRBJ2-5	CASSPHRRVQETQYF
TRBV7-3	TRBJ2-2	CASSPLRGGATGELFF
TRBV10-3	TRBJ2-1	CAIGYNEQFF
TRBV10-3	TRBJ1-2	CAISETEEENGYTF
TRBV9	TRBJ1-1	CASSVDPMNTEAFF
TRBV7-9	TRBJ1-3	CASSPGTAGNTIYF
TRBV7-9	TRBJ2-3	CASGRAFTDTQYF
TRBV13	TRBJ2-1	CASSSGVNEQFF
TRBV5-1	TRBJ2-2	CASSLGQTSGELFF
TRBV5-5	TRBJ1-5	CASSLGSANQPQHF
TRBV7-2	TRBJ2-1	CASSSPGGRASSYNEQFF
TRBV6-1	TRBJ2-1	CASSDYREQFF
TRBV18	TRBJ2-3	CASSPPGLAGGPDTQYF
TRBV14	TRBJ2-5	CASSQGVASGREKTQYF
TRBV19	TRBJ2-7	CASSISGLTYEQYF
TRBV12-5	TRBJ1-1	CASGLTHRTGSTEAFF
TRBV7-3	TRBJ2-4	CASSPREGQGAKNIQYF
TRBV7-2	TRBJ1-3	CASSLGPRGNTIYF
TRBV5-1	TRBJ1-1	CASSLALNTEAFF
TRBV4-1	TRBJ1-1	CASSHSGQGGLNTEAFF
TRBV10-3	TRBJ2-1	CAISDRLSSYNEQFF
TRBV4-3	TRBJ2-7	CASSPGTSSYEQYF
TRBV6-1	TRBJ1-1	CASSEARTGEAFF
TRBV7-2	TRBJ2-1	CASSFPGTGGHEQFF
TRBV5-4	TRBJ2-3	CASSLGLAGGTDTQYF
TRBV2	TRBJ2-5	CAYRGQQETQYF
TRBV9	TRBJ1-3	CASSQSAGGSGNTIYF
TRBV6-1	TRBJ2-2	CASSEAGGRALAGELFF
TRBV19	TRBJ1-2	CASSIDPGQGVDGYTF
TRBV7-3	TRBJ1-1	CASSLAGGAETEAFF
TRBV10-1	TRBJ1-1	CASNTGLTEAFF
TRBV20-1	.	CSAADLYEQYF
TRBV2	TRBJ2-5	CASSDLGLADMETQYF
TRBV7-9	TRBJ2-7	CASSWAGYEQYF
TRBV6-5	TRBJ2-2	CASLLAANTGELFF
TRBV7-9	TRBJ2-2	CASSLPAGEDTGELFF
TRBV7-2	TRBJ2-1	CASSLISGNEQFF
TRBV5-6	TRBJ1-1	CASSFPDRSGTEAFF
TRBV5-7	TRBJ2-7	CASSYPTWDRGCEQYF
TRBV6-1	TRBJ1-6	CASRVQRGNSPLHF
TRBV7-3	TRBJ2-3	CASSHNPLGTNTPSTDTQYF
TRBV5-1	TRBJ2-7	CASSLALEGYEQYF
TRBV11-2	TRBJ2-4	CASSLPKDREREAKNIQYF
TRBV5-8	TRBJ1-1	CASSRDRGHVNTEAFF
TRBV9	TRBJ2-3	CASSVEGGGPSDTQYF
TRBV6-1	TRBJ1-2	CASMRTEKNYGYTF
TRBV6-4	TRBJ1-1	CASSPVIGTGYFRNTEAFF